A single sample is the source of the 21 T cell receptor beta chains below, sequenced in a study of cytomegalovirus exposure and HLA in healthy donors. The primer mix had 60 Vbeta and 13 Jbeta primers. Only in-frame clones appear in the TCRdb table, and some are missing; sequencing was by immunoSEQ multiplex PCR. The table lists roughly 100,000 clones, 50% to 70% of them singletons. The specimen sequenced was PBMCs. Source of these receptors: a human donor in good health.

The chain combines TRBV11-2 with TRBJ1-2; 7 positions agree with TRBD1. CDR1 and CDR2 from the germline V gene are SGHAT and FQNNGV. CDR3 size: 15 residues. V gave up 1 base and J gave up 3 bases; unmatched junction bases: 5. The CDR3 DNA reads as TGTGCCAGCAGCTTAGTTGGGGGGACAGACTATGGCTACACCTTC. This sequence encodes CASSLVGGTDYGYTF.

This chain connects TRBV7-2 to TRBJ2-7; 8 bases are shared with TRBD1. This CDR3 is 13 amino acids long. From germline, CDR1 is SGHTA and CDR2 FQGNSA. Trimming cost V 6 bases and J 3 bases; bases outside gene matches: 4. CDR3 in amino acids: CASSWGQVYEQYF. The DNA of the CDR3 is TGTGCCAGCAGTTGGGGACAGGTCTACGAGCAGTACTTC.

Only one count was recorded for this clone. The chain uses TRBV21-1 and TRBJ2-4; the D call TRBD1 from the table was never checked on the DNA. TRBV21-1 is annotated as a pseudogene. The CDR3 extends over 15 amino acids. CDR3 sequence: CASTRPRVAKNIQYF. The CDR3 DNA reads as TGTGCCAGCACCCGTCCCAGGGTAGCTAAAAACATTCAGTACTTC.

This chain joins TRBV14 and TRBJ2-1; D is undetermined. The CDR3 extends over 12 amino acids. V was pared by 2 bases and J by 8 bases, with 7 bases between. Germline V gene lookup returns CDR1 SGHDN and CDR2 FVKESK. CDR3 sequence (DNA): TGTGCCAGCAGCCAACTCCGAGATGAGCAGTTCTTC. Protein product: CASSQLRDEQFF.

V usage is TRBV7-2 and J usage is TRBJ2-7; 7 bases map to TRBD2. This CDR3 has 16 residues. V shed 3 bases, J shed 0 bases, and the junction held 8 bases outside the gene matches. Germline V lookup: CDR1 SGHTA, CDR2 FQGNSA. The CDR3 sequence is CASSFRLTGGSYEQYF. The CDR3 region has the DNA TGTGCCAGCAGCTTTCGACTTACGGGAGGCTCCTACGAGCAGTACTTC.

This clone was seen more than once but under ten times. V and J are TRBV10-3 and TRBJ2-7, with D possibly TRBD1 on 6 matching bases. V gave up 0 bases and J gave up 6 bases, with 6 bases separating them. This CDR3 is built from 12 residues. CDR1 and CDR2 from the germline V gene are ENHRY and SYGVKD. CDR3 sequence (DNA): TGTGCCATCAGTGAGTCGGGGGCCGAGCAGTACTTC. Its translation: CAISESGAEQYF.

This clone was seen more than once but under ten times. The chain joins TRBV10-3 to TRBJ2-7; TRBD1 might be the D (5 bases). V dropped 3 bases and J dropped 3 bases, with 9 bases sitting between them. In germline, CDR1 is ENHRY, CDR2 SYGVKD. This CDR3 contains 13 residues. CDR3 sequence: CAISDLDNYEQYF. DNA of the CDR3: TGTGCCATCAGTGATTTGGACAACTACGAGCAGTACTTC.

The chain combines TRBV7-9 with TRBJ2-3; 14 bases match TRBD2. This CDR3 spans 17 amino acids. The germline V gene has CDR1 SEHNR and CDR2 FQNEAQ (reference sequence). The trim removed 4 bases at V and 1 base at J, leaving 4 bases unmatched. The CDR3 loop is CASSYGTSGSRTDTQYF. Written as DNA, the CDR3 is TGTGCCAGCAGCTACGGGACTAGCGGGAGCCGCACAGATACGCAGTATTTT.

This clone was recorded only once. The chain has TRBV28 and TRBJ1-5; the D is unclear. Between the trimmed V and J ends, which lost 6 bases and 3 bases, there was a span of 15 bases. The CDR3 consists of 15 residues. From germline, CDR1 is MDHEN and CDR2 SYDVKM. The CDR3 region is CASRTILRPNQPQHF. In DNA, the CDR3 is TGTGCCAGCAGGACAATTCTTCGGCCCAATCAGCCCCAGCATTTT. Full variable domain (remainder filled in from reference TRBV28 and TRBJ1-5): DVKVTQSSRYLVKRTGEKVFLECVQDMDHENMFWYRQDPGLGLRLIYFSYDVKMKEKGDIPEGYSVSREKKERFSLILESASTNQTSMYLCASRTILRPNQPQHFGDGTRLSIL.

The rearrangement links TRBV6-1 to TRBJ2-7; TRBD1 agrees at 9 bases. The CDR3 loop spans 17 amino acids. The J segment lost 5 bases and the V segment lost 0 bases, leaving 11 bases of the junction unmatched. Looked up from germline, CDR1 is MNHNS and CDR2 is SASEGT. DNA for the CDR3: TGTGCCAGCAGTGAAGCGCAGATAGGACAGGGGAGGAACGAGCAGTACTTC. Translated: CASSEAQIGQGRNEQYF.

The chain recombines TRBV4-1 with TRBJ1-6; TRBD1 aligns across 7 bases. Germline V lookup: CDR1 MGHRA, CDR2 YSYEKL. The CDR3 is made up of 14 amino acids. The V gene end was trimmed by 4 bases and the J gene end by 7 bases; junction bases not matched to a gene: 4. In nucleotides, the CDR3 is TGCGCCAGCAGCCTCGGGACAGAGAATTCACCCCTCCACTTT. Its translation: CASSLGTENSPLHF.

The chain recombines TRBV27 with TRBJ2-7; TRBD2 is a possible D gene (5 bases). The CDR3 runs 15 residues. Trimming took 6 bases from V and 0 from J, leaving 15 bases between them. Germline V gives CDR1 MNHEY, CDR2 SMNVEV (reference sequence). CDR3 sequence: CASSPGLAISYEQYF. In nucleotides, the CDR3 is TGTGCCAGCAGCCCAGGACTCGCTATCTCCTACGAGCAGTACTTC.

The chain has TRBV11-2 and TRBJ2-7; 9 nucleotides align to TRBD2. The CDR3 runs 15 residues. The trim removed 6 bases at V and 2 bases at J, leaving 8 bases unmatched. Germline V gives CDR1 SGHAT, CDR2 FQNNGV. For the CDR3, the DNA is TGTGCCAGCAGATTAAGGACTAGCGTCGCCTACGAGCAGTACTTC. Its translation is CASRLRTSVAYEQYF.

CDR3 DNA sequence: TGTGCCAGTAGTATAGGGGGAGGACAAGAGACCCAGTACTTC. Translation gives CASSIGGGQETQYF. The chain uses TRBV19 and TRBJ2-5; weak D call: TRBD2 (6 bases). Trimming removed 1 base at V and 2 bases at J, with 8 bases between. The CDR3 covers 14 residues. Germline V lookup: CDR1 LNHDA, CDR2 SQIVND (reference sequence).

V is TRBV7-2 and J is TRBJ2-3; D call uncertain. Germline CDR1 is SGHTA and CDR2 is FQGNSA. The V end lost 0 bases, the J end lost 6 bases, and 10 bases lay between the germline ends. The CDR3 consists of 14 residues. CDR3 nucleotides: TGTGCCAGCAGCTTAGCCACAGCATATGATACGCAGTATTTT. Amino acid sequence: CASSLATAYDTQYF. The whole variable domain, remainder taken from reference TRBV7-2 and TRBJ2-3, is GAGVSQSPSNKVTEKGKDVELRCDPISGHTALYWYRQSLGQGLEFLIYFQGNSAPDKSGLPSDRFSAERTGGSVSTLTIQRTQQEDSAVYLCASSLATAYDTQYFGPGTRLTVL.

The gene calls are TRBV5-1 and TRBJ1-5, with D hard to call. CDR1 and CDR2 from the germline V gene are SGHRS and YFSETQ. The length of the CDR3 is 15 residues. Between the trimmed V and J ends, which lost 1 base and 4 bases, there was a span of 12 bases. CDR3 nucleotides: TGCGCCAGCAGCTTGAGCGGTGGGAGAAATCAGCCCCAGCATTTT. Translation: CASSLSGGRNQPQHF.

CDR3 bases: TGTGCCATCAGCCGGACCCTACAGGACGAGCAGTACTTC. It is translated as CAISRTLQDEQYF. The genes are TRBV10-3 and TRBJ2-7; possible D gene TRBD1, 5 bases. V lost 6 bases, J lost 5 bases, and 14 bases lay in between. The CDR3 extends over 13 amino acids. The germline gives CDR1 ENHRY, CDR2 SYGVKD.

There are a few counts of this clone. The V and J genes are TRBV19 and TRBJ2-1; 15 bases are shared with TRBD2. Germline assignment: CDR1 LNHDA and CDR2 SQIVND (reference sequence). This CDR3 contains 17 residues. The ends lost 4 bases at V and 8 bases at J; junction bases unmatched: 9. CDR3 DNA sequence: TGTGCCAGTAGTACAGGACTAGCGGGAGGGCTTTTCGATGAGCAGTTCTTC. Translation: CASSTGLAGGLFDEQFF. The full variable domain, in which reference TRBV19 and TRBJ2-1 provide the parts outside the CDR3, is DGGITQSPKYLFRKEGQNVTLSCEQNLNHDAMYWYRQDPGQGLRLIYYSQIVNDFQKGDIAEGYSVSREKKESFPLTVTSAQKNPTAFYLCASSTGLAGGLFDEQFFGPGTRLTVL.

This clone was found a few times. The CDR3 coding sequence is TGCGCCAGCAGCCAAGATGTTTCAGGGGGCACTGAAGCTTTCTTT. It encodes CASSQDVSGGTEAFF. The V call is TRBV4-1, the J call TRBJ1-1; 7 bases agree with TRBD1. The CDR3 runs 15 residues. V shed 0 bases, J shed 4 bases, and the junction held 5 bases outside the gene matches. Germline lookup yields CDR1 MGHRA and CDR2 YSYEKL.

The CDR3 nucleotides are TGTGCCAGCAGCTTCCCCGGGACAGGGCTCTCTGGAAACACCATATATTTT. Translation gives CASSFPGTGLSGNTIYF. The gene calls are TRBV7-9 and TRBJ1-3; 9 bases are shared with TRBD1. The length of the CDR3 is 17 residues. V shed 3 bases, J shed 0 bases, and the junction held 6 bases outside the gene matches. Germline V gene sequence: CDR1 SEHNR, CDR2 FQNEAQ (reference sequence).

The chain joins TRBV10-3 to TRBJ1-5; no clear D. This CDR3 is built from 15 residues. CDR1 is ENHRY and CDR2 is SYGVKD in the germline V gene. Trimming cost V 0 bases and J 0 bases, with 6 bases left between them. This chain's CDR3 is CAISESENSNQPQHF. In DNA form, the CDR3 reads TGTGCCATCAGTGAGTCTGAGAATAGCAATCAGCCCCAGCATTTT.